Listed here are 22 T cell receptor beta chains from one sample, sequenced in a study of T-cell memory formation after mild COVID-19. Each CDR3 protein is one row after TCRdb ran MiXCR on the 5' RACE reads. The table has about 430,000 distinct CDR3 sequences, roughly a quarter seen once. The specimen sequenced was PBMCs or a T cell subset sorted from them (not recorded which). These receptors all stem from an adult woman who had mild COVID-19 (a few samples of this study predate the infection). Cell type and time point are not known.

The J gene is TRBJ1-6, the V gene TRBV20-1, with D unresolved. The V gene lost 0 bases and the J gene lost 5 bases, with 14 bases spanning the gap. The CDR3 has 16 amino acids. Germline values: CDR1 DFQATT, CDR2 SNEGSKA (reference sequence). The DNA of the CDR3 is TGCAGTGCTAGAGATCTGTTTGCGGGCGATAATTCACCCCTCCACTTT. This translates into CSARDLFAGDNSPLHF.

This chain joins TRBV5-1 and TRBJ1-2; D is unresolved. Per germline, CDR1 SGHRS and CDR2 YFSETQ. With 4 bases removed from V and 1 base from J, the gap between germline ends came to 8 bases. This CDR3 comprises 13 residues. This CDR3 is CASSKGSNYGYTF. The DNA for the CDR3 is TGCGCCAGCAGCAAAGGGAGTAACTATGGCTACACCTTC.

V is TRBV7-8 and J is TRBJ2-7; TRBD2 is a possible D gene (6 bases). This CDR3 has 15 amino acids. Germline CDR1 and CDR2: SGHVS and FQNEAQ. V gave up 3 bases and J gave up 2 bases, with 14 bases separating them. CDR3 in amino acids: CASSLRRDAPYEQYF. The DNA of the CDR3 is TGTGCCAGCAGCTTGCGGCGGGACGCTCCCTACGAGCAGTACTTC.

The CDR3 here is CASRTIAATGELFF. CDR3 nucleotide sequence: TGCGCCAGCAGAACAATTGCAGCCACCGGGGAGCTGTTTTTT. The chain recombines TRBV5-1 with TRBJ2-2; no clear D. This CDR3 region has 14 residues. V lost 5 bases and J lost 4, with 12 bases in between. The germline V gene has CDR1 SGHRS and CDR2 YFSETQ.

The chain combines TRBV3-1 with TRBJ1-1; D may be TRBD1 (6 bases). This CDR3 region has 14 residues. Germline values: CDR1 LGHDT, CDR2 YNNKEL (reference sequence). V lost 1 base to trimming and J lost 5 bases, with 11 bases between them. DNA of the CDR3: TGTGCCAGCAGCCAAGTTAGGGGGAGTACTGAAGCTTTCTTT. Translating it yields CASSQVRGSTEAFF.

This clonotype came up a few times. V and J are TRBV4-1 and TRBJ2-3; D call uncertain. V dropped 2 bases and J dropped 0 bases, with 21 bases sitting between them. Germline V gene sequence: CDR1 MGHRA, CDR2 YSYEKL. This CDR3 contains 19 residues. CDR3 coding DNA: TGCGCCAGCAGCCAATGGGTAGGAGAGTTCCAATCTAGCACAGATACGCAGTATTTT. It translates to CASSQWVGEFQSSTDTQYF.

This clonotype was counted only a few times. V is TRBV7-2 and J is TRBJ2-4; possibly TRBD1 for D (6 bases). Germline CDR1 is SGHTA and CDR2 is FQGNSA. The CDR3 covers 16 residues. With 4 bases removed from V and 6 bases from J, the gap between germline ends came to 19 bases. As DNA, the CDR3 is TGTGCCAGCAGCTCCCCACCCACAGGGATGAGAAACATTCAGTACTTC. Translating it yields CASSSPPTGMRNIQYF.

Here the CDR3 reads CSVGTGVGNTIYF. The CDR3 DNA reads TGCAGCGTCGGGACAGGTGTAGGAAACACCATATATTTT. The chain links TRBV29-1 to TRBJ1-3; 8 positions agree with TRBD1. Germline V lookup: CDR1 SQVTM, CDR2 ANQGSEA. The ends lost 6 bases at V and 4 bases at J; junction bases unmatched: 5. CDR3 size: 13 residues.

The chain has TRBV10-2 and TRBJ2-7; 9 bases match TRBD1. In germline, CDR1 is WSHSY, CDR2 SAAADI. This CDR3 is 13 amino acids long. The V segment lost 5 bases and the J segment 4 bases; nucleotides outside the gene matches: 3. The CDR3 sequence: CASSMGQGYEQYF. The CDR3, as DNA: TGCGCCAGCAGTATGGGACAGGGTTACGAGCAGTACTTC.

This clonotype was counted only a few times. The chain carries TRBV4-2 and TRBJ2-1; D uncertain. Germline CDR1 reads LGHNA; CDR2 reads YNFKEQ. V lost 4 bases and J 9 bases, leaving 10 bases between the germline ends. The CDR3 loop spans 12 amino acids. The CDR3 spells CASSPLGSEQFF. The CDR3, as DNA: TGTGCCAGCAGCCCCCTAGGTAGTGAGCAGTTCTTC.

V usage is TRBV6-1 and J usage is TRBJ2-7; 8 bases fit TRBD1. V dropped 11 bases and J dropped 4; count of bases not matched to a gene: 7. The germline V gene has CDR1 MNHNS and CDR2 SASEGT. CDR3 length: 12 amino acids. The CDR3 nucleotides read TGTGCCTCCTGGGACAGGAGTTACGAGCAGTACTTC. Encoded protein: CASWDRSYEQYF.

This clonotype was picked up many times. CDR3 sequence: CAISDQRASYEQYF. In DNA form, the CDR3 reads TGTGCCATCAGTGATCAGCGCGCCTCCTACGAGCAGTACTTC. The chain is built from TRBV10-3 and TRBJ2-7, with D unresolved. There are 14 residues in the CDR3. Germline V gene data show CDR1 as ENHRY and CDR2 as SYGVKD. Trimming took off 3 bases at V and 0 bases at J, with 9 bases between the two ends.

V is TRBV5-1 and J is TRBJ2-3; TRBD1 agrees at 8 bases. CDR1 SGHRS and CDR2 YFSETQ come from the germline V gene. J was trimmed by 2 bases and V by 5 bases; bases with no gene match: 10. CDR3 length equals 16 residues. CDR3 sequence: CASSFRGREDTDTQYF. As DNA, the CDR3 is TGCGCCAGCAGTTTCAGGGGGCGCGAGGACACAGATACGCAGTATTTT.

The chain employs TRBV6-2 or TRBV6-3 and TRBJ2-7, with 10 bases aligning to TRBD2. V lost 4 bases to trimming and J lost 3 bases; unmatched junction nucleotides: 6. The CDR3 is 15 residues long. Germline values: CDR1 MNHEY, CDR2 SVGEGT. CDR3 in amino acids: CASSSLAGTFYEQYF. As DNA, the CDR3 is TGTGCCAGCAGTTCACTAGCGGGAACCTTCTACGAGCAGTACTTC.

This clonotype has a count of ten or more. This CDR3 is CASGYSNQPQHF. Written as DNA, the CDR3 is TGTGCCAGCGGGTATAGCAATCAGCCCCAGCATTTT. This rearrangement joins TRBV12-3 or TRBV12-4 to TRBJ1-5; D remains unclear. V lost 8 bases and J 0 bases, leaving 5 bases between the germline ends. The CDR3 runs to 12 residues.

This clonotype came up a few times. A read error may account for a junction end that differs from germline. V and J are TRBV12-3 or TRBV12-4 and TRBJ2-1, with D tentatively TRBD1 or TRBD2 (5 bases each). This CDR3 has 13 amino acids. CDR3 in DNA: TGTGCCAGCAGTTCCGGGACCCCCGAGCTCAGGAACTTC. Translated, it gives CASSSGTPELRNF.

J is TRBJ2-3 and V is TRBV29-1; the match to TRBD2 covers 7 bases. From germline, CDR1 is SQVTM and CDR2 ANQGSEA. J lost 0 bases, V lost 4 bases, and 4 bases had no gene match. This CDR3 is built from 14 residues. The DNA of the CDR3 is TGCAGCGTTGGGGGCGGGGGAAGCACAGATACGCAGTATTTT. It specifies CSVGGGGSTDTQYF.

The J gene is TRBJ2-5, the V gene TRBV12-3 or TRBV12-4, with 9 bases aligning to TRBD2. J was trimmed by 5 bases and V by 7 bases; bases with no gene match: 8. This CDR3 region has 14 residues. CDR3 in amino acids: CASTASGERETQYF. The CDR3 bases are TGTGCCAGCACGGCTAGCGGGGAGAGGGAGACCCAGTACTTC.

This chain links TRBV30 with TRBJ1-2; no definite D call. The CDR3 consists of 14 residues. V lost 4 bases, J lost 4 bases, and 16 bases lay in between. Germline V gene data show CDR1 as GTSNPN and CDR2 as SVGIG (reference sequence). The CDR3 nucleotides read TGTGCCTGGACGCGCACCATTGATTTCTATGGCTACACCTTC. Its translation is CAWTRTIDFYGYTF.

This clonotype was detected many times. The V call is TRBV6-5, the J call TRBJ2-7; D remains unclear. V shed 6 bases and J shed 4 bases, with 13 bases lying between them. The germline V gene has CDR1 MNHEY and CDR2 SVGAGI. This CDR3 is 13 amino acids long. The CDR3 region is CASSQLGSYEQYF. In nucleotides, the CDR3 is TGTGCCAGCAGCCAACTGGGGTCTTACGAGCAGTACTTC.

This clonotype was found once. The J gene is TRBJ2-3, the V gene TRBV6-2 or TRBV6-3; a possible D gene is TRBD2 (6 bases). The CDR3 consists of 15 residues. V was shortened by 0 bases and J by 5 bases, with 12 bases between the two germline ends. Germline V gives CDR1 MNHEY, CDR2 SVGEGT. The CDR3 DNA follows: TGTGCCAGCAGTTACTCGACCTCGGAGGGAGATACGCAGTATTTT. It codes for CASSYSTSEGDTQYF.

In this sample, this clonotype turned up many times. This chain links TRBV20-1 with TRBJ1-2, with D possibly being TRBD1 (5 bases). V shed 3 bases and J shed 6 bases, with 8 bases lying between them. The CDR3 covers 11 residues. CDR1 is DFQATT and CDR2 is SNEGSKA in the germline V gene (reference sequence). The CDR3 region has the DNA TGCAGTGCTAGGGGAGGGGATGGCTACACCTTC. Its protein product is CSARGGDGYTF.